The T cell receptor (beta chain) under discussion was sequenced for a study of beta chain features in type 1 diabetes. For the study at large: Healthy donors and patients had similar age, gender and cell yields.

With regard to this clone: No antigen is known for it.

Overall study results and limits: A moderate, significant TCRB CDR3 shortening appeared in type 1 diabetes across four CD4+ subsets. Cells with high TCR expression could be over-represented when cDNA is sequenced. PCR might show a preference for shorter templates, equally across patients and controls.

Every bit of the isolated RNA underwent reverse transcription, so sequencing read expressed TCRB transcripts. The method was immunoSEQ multiplex PCR; TCRdb's version includes in-frame clones alone and lacks a portion of them. The sample contains 300,000 to 450,000 clones, around 20% of which appear only once. V was trimmed by 0 bases and J by 0 bases, leaving 13 bases between them. CDR3 length: 17 amino acids. The germline V gene has CDR1 SGHTA and CDR2 FQGNSA. The receptor comes from a woman under 30 in good health. The chain couples TRBV7-2 to TRBJ2-3; D may be TRBD1 (6 bases). The sample was naive CD4+ T cells from blood. The CDR3 nucleotides are TGTGCCAGCAGCTTAGCGCCAGGGGTCACTAGCACAGATACGCAGTATTTT. Its translation: CASSLAPGVTSTDTQYF.